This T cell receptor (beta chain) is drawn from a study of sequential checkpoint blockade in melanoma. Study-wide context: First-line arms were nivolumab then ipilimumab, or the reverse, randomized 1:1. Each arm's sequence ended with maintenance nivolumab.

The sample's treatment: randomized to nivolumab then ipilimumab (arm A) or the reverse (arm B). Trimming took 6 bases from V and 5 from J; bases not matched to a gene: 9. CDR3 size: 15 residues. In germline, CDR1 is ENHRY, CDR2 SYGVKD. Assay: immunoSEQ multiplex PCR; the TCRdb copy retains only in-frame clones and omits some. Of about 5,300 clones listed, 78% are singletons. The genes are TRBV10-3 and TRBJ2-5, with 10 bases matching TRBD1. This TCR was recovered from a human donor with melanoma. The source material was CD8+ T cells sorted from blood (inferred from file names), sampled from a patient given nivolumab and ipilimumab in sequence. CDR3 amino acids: CAIRISGTGDETQYF. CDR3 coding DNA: TGTGCCATCAGGATTTCCGGGACAGGGGACGAGACCCAGTACTTC.